Below are 29 T cell receptor beta chains sequenced from a single sample in a study of blood T cell repertoires in COVID-19. Using immunoSEQ multiplex PCR, the repertoire was profiled, and TCRdb retains in-frame clones only, with some absent. The sample records some 45,000 clones, 83% being singletons. The sequenced sample consisted of peripheral blood. The receptor source for this set is a man aged 80 or over in a cohort sampled during active COVID-19.

The CDR3 reads CASRWGFKAYEQYF. DNA for the CDR3: TGTGCCAGCAGGTGGGGCTTCAAGGCCTACGAGCAGTACTTC. This sequence joins TRBV2 and TRBJ2-7; a possible D gene is TRBD1 (5 bases). The V end lost 6 bases, the J end lost 2 bases, and 14 bases lay between the germline ends. Germline V gives CDR1 SNHLY, CDR2 FYNNEI. This CDR3 contains 14 residues.

V gene TRBV2 combines with J gene TRBJ2-7, with D maybe TRBD2 (7 bases). Trimming pared 6 bases from V and 3 bases from J, leaving 21 bases between. CDR3 length equals 16 residues. The germline V gene has CDR1 SNHLY and CDR2 FYNNEI. The CDR3 loop is CASSPGMGGRLYEQYF. CDR3 bases: TGTGCCAGCAGCCCGGGGATGGGGGGGCGCCTCTACGAGCAGTACTTC.

The chain is built from TRBV7-6 and TRBJ2-1; D may be TRBD2 (5 bases). Germline V gene data show CDR1 as SGHVS and CDR2 as FNYEAQ. CDR3 size: 16 residues. V dropped 1 base and J dropped 5 bases, with 15 bases sitting between them. CDR3 region: CASSLVGVGGNNEQFF. The CDR3 bases are TGTGCCAGCAGCTTAGTGGGCGTCGGAGGTAACAATGAGCAGTTCTTC.

This clone has a single count. V and J are TRBV3-1 (or the pseudogene TRBV3-2) and TRBJ2-5; TRBD2 agrees at 15 bases. The J segment lost 4 bases and the V segment lost 2 bases, leaving 2 bases of the junction unmatched. The germline V gene has CDR1 LGHDT and CDR2 YNNKEL (reference sequence). CDR3 length equals 16 residues. The CDR3: CASSQRTSGGAETQYF. Written as DNA, the CDR3 is TGTGCCAGCAGCCAACGGACTAGCGGGGGGGCAGAGACCCAGTACTTC.

The chain links TRBV7-2 to TRBJ2-5, with a tentative D call TRBD1 (6 bases). The CDR3 consists of 13 residues. Trimming removed 5 bases from V and 2 bases from J, with 9 bases in between. The germline V gene encodes CDR1 SGHTA and CDR2 FQGNSA. CDR3 sequence: CASSRGQQETQYF. The CDR3, as DNA: TGTGCCAGCAGCCGGGGACAACAAGAGACCCAGTACTTC.

The rearrangement links TRBV11-2 to TRBJ2-3, with TRBD2 matching 13 bases. The CDR3 is 19 amino acids. Germline CDR1 is SGHAT and CDR2 is FQNNGV. V shed 6 bases and J 6 bases; nucleotides not matched to a gene: 18. As DNA, the CDR3 is TGTGCCAGCAGACAAATACCGCTGGGACTAGCGGGGTGGGGGGATACGCAGTATTTT. Translation: CASRQIPLGLAGWGDTQYF. Full variable domain (remainder filled in from reference TRBV11-2 and TRBJ2-3): EAGVAQSPRYKIIEKRQSVAFWCNPISGHATLYWYQQILGQGPKLLIQFQNNGVVDDSQLPKDRFSAERLKGVDSTLKIQPAKLEDSAVYLCASRQIPLGLAGWGDTQYFGPGTRLTVL.

The gene calls are TRBV7-2 and TRBJ1-2, with TRBD1 as a possible D gene (5 bases). CDR3 length: 12 residues. Trimming removed 4 bases at V and 7 bases at J, with 10 bases between. Germline loops: CDR1 SGHTA, CDR2 FQGNSA. CDR3 residues: CASSSWTRGYTF. DNA for the CDR3: TGTGCCAGCAGCTCCTGGACACGTGGCTACACCTTC. The complete variable domain, with remaining parts taken from reference TRBV7-2 and TRBJ1-2, reads GAGVSQSPSNKVTEKGKDVELRCDPISGHTALYWYRQSLGQGLEFLIYFQGNSAPDKSGLPSDRFSAERTGGSVSTLTIQRTQQEDSAVYLCASSSWTRGYTFGSGTRLTVV.

This clone came up once. The genes are TRBV7-6 and TRBJ2-1; D call uncertain. The germline CDR1 and CDR2 sequences are SGHVS and FNYEAQ. V was trimmed by 4 bases and J by 0 bases, leaving 13 bases between them. The CDR3 has 16 residues. The CDR3 sequence: CASSSTDKSSYNEQFF. The CDR3 DNA follows: TGTGCCAGCAGCTCAACCGACAAGAGCTCCTACAATGAGCAGTTCTTC.

The chain uses TRBV7-9 and TRBJ1-1; 8 bases are a match to TRBD1. The CDR3 loop spans 13 amino acids. Trimming at V came to 1 base and at J to 6 bases, leaving 1 base not matched to a gene. Germline values: CDR1 SEHNR, CDR2 FQNEAQ (reference sequence). CDR3 in DNA: TGTGCCAGCAGCTTAGGGACAGGGTCTGAAGCTTTCTTT. Its protein is CASSLGTGSEAFF.

V and J are TRBV19 and TRBJ1-1; possible D gene TRBD1, 5 bases. V dropped 0 bases and J dropped 9 bases, with 14 bases sitting between them. The CDR3 consists of 14 residues. Germline values: CDR1 LNHDA, CDR2 SQIVND (reference sequence). The CDR3 region has the DNA TGTGCCAGTAGTATAGATATAGGGGCAGGCCAAGCTTTCTTT. This sequence encodes CASSIDIGAGQAFF.

The chain combines TRBV4-3 with TRBJ2-7; 9 nucleotides match TRBD2. The germline gives CDR1 LGHNA, CDR2 YSLEER. The trim removed 0 bases at V and 3 bases at J, leaving 6 bases unmatched. The CDR3 sequence is 16 residues long. CDR3 nucleotide sequence: TGCGCCAGCAGCCAAGACTTCGCTAGCGGGAACTACGAGCAGTACTTC. This encodes CASSQDFASGNYEQYF.

CDR3 residues: CASRIPGGPNQPQHF. The DNA of the CDR3 is TGTGCCAGCAGGATACCAGGGGGACCCAATCAGCCCCAGCATTTT. The chain combines TRBV28 with TRBJ1-5; TRBD1 aligns across 7 bases. Trimming cost V 6 bases and J 3 bases; bases outside gene matches: 8. The CDR3 consists of 15 residues. From germline, CDR1 is MDHEN and CDR2 SYDVKM.

The chain recombines TRBV6-5 with TRBJ1-4; D unclear. This CDR3 spans 15 amino acids. The germline V gene encodes CDR1 MNHEY and CDR2 SVGAGI. Trimming removed 0 bases at V and 4 bases at J, with 9 bases between. CDR3 sequence (DNA): TGTGCCAGCAGTTACTCGGGGAGGGATAATGAAAAACTGTTTTTT. This gives the protein CASSYSGRDNEKLFF.

The V call is TRBV7-2, the J call TRBJ1-1, with 8 positions matching TRBD1. Germline loops: CDR1 SGHTA, CDR2 FQGNSA. The V segment lost 5 bases and the J segment 1 base; nucleotides outside the gene matches: 6. The CDR3 runs 15 residues. The CDR3 DNA is TGTGCCAGCAGCCCCTGGCAGGGGGCGAACACTGAAGCTTTCTTT. It translates to CASSPWQGANTEAFF.

The chain carries TRBV7-9 and TRBJ2-3, with 13 bases lining up with TRBD2. CDR3 length equals 15 residues. The V gene end was trimmed by 5 bases and the J gene end by 1 base; junction bases not matched to a gene: 0. Per the germline V gene, CDR1 is SEHNR and CDR2 is FQNEAQ (reference sequence). CDR3 DNA sequence: TGTGCCAGCAGCACTAGCGGGAGGGGCACAGATACGCAGTATTTT. Its protein product is CASSTSGRGTDTQYF.

Written as DNA, the CDR3 is TGTGCCAGCAGCCGACCTAGCGGGGGGGTTGCCGGGGAGCTGTTTTTT. Translated, it gives CASSRPSGGVAGELFF. The V gene is TRBV6-6, the J gene TRBJ2-2; TRBD2 agrees at 12 bases. V was pared by 6 bases and J by 6 bases, with 8 bases of the junction left unmatched. Germline loops: CDR1 MNHNY, CDR2 SVGAGI (reference sequence). There are 16 residues in the CDR3.

The V gene is TRBV25-1, the J gene TRBJ2-2; D is ambiguous. V shed 4 bases and J shed 0 bases, with 9 bases lying between them. The germline V gene encodes CDR1 MGHDK and CDR2 SYGVNS. The CDR3 has 15 residues. CDR3 nucleotides: TGTGCCAGCAGTGCCGGGTCTACGAACACCGGGGAGCTGTTTTTT. It codes for CASSAGSTNTGELFF.

The chain has TRBV19 and TRBJ1-1; 7 bases are a match to TRBD1. CDR3 length equals 16 residues. Per germline, CDR1 LNHDA and CDR2 SQIVND (reference sequence). After removal of 3 bases from V and 6 bases from J, the junction contained 13 bases not matched to a gene. The CDR3 loop reads CASSMERRGRGAEAFF. The CDR3 DNA sequence: TGTGCCAGTAGTATGGAAAGAAGGGGGCGCGGAGCTGAAGCTTTCTTT.

The table lists this clone with a count of one. This chain links TRBV4-3 with TRBJ2-7; TRBD1 agrees at 8 bases. The ends lost 1 base at V and 4 bases at J; junction bases unmatched: 12. The CDR3 contains 17 residues. In germline, CDR1 is LGHNA, CDR2 YSLEER. The CDR3 DNA sequence: TGCGCCAGCAGCCAAGCGCCGTGGACAGGGAACCTTTACGAGCAGTACTTC. Residues: CASSQAPWTGNLYEQYF.

The chain links TRBV6-4 to TRBJ2-1; 7 bases agree with TRBD2. From germline, CDR1 is MRHNA and CDR2 SNTAGT. Trimming cost V 4 bases and J 3 bases; bases outside gene matches: 6. The CDR3 runs to 15 residues. In nucleotides, the CDR3 is TGTGCCAGCAGTGTATTGGCTAGCGGCTACAATGAGCAGTTCTTC. Protein: CASSVLASGYNEQFF.

This clone came up once. The rearrangement links TRBV5-1 to TRBJ2-1, with 12 positions matching TRBD2. The length of the CDR3 is 16 residues. Germline-derived CDR1 and CDR2 are SGHRS and YFSETQ. V dropped 4 bases and J dropped 1; count of bases not matched to a gene: 3. Written as DNA, the CDR3 is TGCGCCAGCAGCCCCGGACTAGCGGGGTCCTACAATGAGCAGTTCTTC. Translating gives CASSPGLAGSYNEQFF. The variable domain in full, with the rest retrieved from reference TRBV5-1 and TRBJ2-1, is KAGVTQTPRYLIKTRGQQVTLSCSPISGHRSVSWYQQTPGQGLQFLFEYFSETQRNKGNFPGRFSGRQFSNSRSEMNVSTLELGDSALYLCASSPGLAGSYNEQFFGPGTRLTVL.

This chain links TRBV5-4 with TRBJ2-1; TRBD2 aligns across 10 bases. The junction had 5 bases not matched to a gene; V was cut back by 4 bases and J by 4 bases. The CDR3 is 15 residues long. Per germline, CDR1 SGHNT and CDR2 YYREEE (reference sequence). CDR3: CASSPGLAVYNEQFF. CDR3 DNA sequence: TGTGCCAGCAGCCCCGGACTAGCGGTTTACAATGAGCAGTTCTTC. Combining the CDR3 with reference TRBV5-4 and TRBJ2-1 gives the whole variable domain ETGVTQSPTHLIKTRGQQVTLRCSSQSGHNTVSWYQQALGQGPQFIFQYYREEENGRGNFPPRFSGLQFPNYSSELNVNALELDDSALYLCASSPGLAVYNEQFFGPGTRLTVL.

In this sample, this clone turned up a few times. V and J are TRBV2 and TRBJ2-7, with 7 bases fitting TRBD1. This CDR3 spans 15 amino acids. The V gene's germline CDR1 is SNHLY and CDR2 FYNNEI. V dropped 3 bases and J dropped 1; count of bases not matched to a gene: 6. The CDR3 spells CASSDTGAPSYEQYF. In nucleotides, the CDR3 is TGTGCCAGCAGTGATACAGGGGCTCCTTCCTACGAGCAGTACTTC.

V is TRBV27 and J is TRBJ2-1, with TRBD1 matching over 11 bases. This CDR3 has 15 amino acids. CDR1 is MNHEY and CDR2 is SMNVEV in the germline V gene (reference sequence). Trimming at V came to 2 bases and at J to 7 bases, leaving 4 bases not matched to a gene. CDR3 nucleotides: TGTGCCAGCAGTTTAAGGGGGACAGGGGGGAATGAGCAGTTCTTC. This gives the protein CASSLRGTGGNEQFF.

The V call is TRBV9, the J call TRBJ2-2; 8 nucleotides align to TRBD1. Per germline, CDR1 SGDLS and CDR2 YYNGEE. V was clipped by 1 base and J by 5 bases; unmatched bases: 7. The CDR3 consists of 16 residues. The CDR3 DNA follows: TGTGCCAGCAGCGTAACACGGGACAGGCGAACCGGGGAGCTGTTTTTT. Residues: CASSVTRDRRTGELFF. Full variable domain (outside the CDR3, taken from reference TRBV9 and TRBJ2-2): DSGVTQTPKHLITATGQRVTLRCSPRSGDLSVYWYQQSLDQGLQFLIQYYNGEERAKGNILERFSAQQFPDLHSELNLSSLELGDSALYFCASSVTRDRRTGELFFGEGSRLTVL.

The chain employs TRBV5-3 and TRBJ1-2; perhaps TRBD1 as D (5 bases). TRBV5-3 is designated an ORF whose function remains uncertain. V was cut by 5 bases and J by 5 bases, with 10 bases left in between. The CDR3 extends over 12 amino acids. CDR3 amino acids: CARRKRGYGYTF. The CDR3 nucleotides are TGTGCCAGAAGAAAAAGGGGTTATGGCTACACCTTC.

This clone showed up just once. The chain is built from TRBV27 and TRBJ2-7, with 8 bases matching TRBD2. J lost 3 bases, V lost 4 bases, and 8 bases had no gene match. The length of the CDR3 is 15 residues. CDR1 and CDR2 from the germline V gene are MNHEY and SMNVEV (reference sequence). The CDR3 nucleotides are TGTGCCAGCAGTTCATCCAGCGGGAGACTCTACGAGCAGTACTTC. The encoded protein is CASSSSSGRLYEQYF.

The chain joins TRBV7-2 to TRBJ1-2; TRBD1 aligns across 10 bases. The CDR3 is made up of 15 amino acids. V lost 3 bases, J lost 4 bases, and 5 bases stayed unmatched. Germline CDR1 is SGHTA and CDR2 is FQGNSA. In DNA, the CDR3 is TGTGCCAGCAGCTTGCGACAGGGGGCTGGCTATGGCTACACCTTC. The encoded protein is CASSLRQGAGYGYTF. The whole variable domain, remainder taken from reference TRBV7-2 and TRBJ1-2, is GAGVSQSPSNKVTEKGKDVELRCDPISGHTALYWYRQSLGQGLEFLIYFQGNSAPDKSGLPSDRFSAERTGGSVSTLTIQRTQQEDSAVYLCASSLRQGAGYGYTFGSGTRLTVV.

This clone was counted only a few times. The chain is built from TRBV10-3 and TRBJ1-3; TRBD1 is a possible D gene (6 bases). The CDR3 is 14 residues long. The V end lost 2 bases, the J end lost 4 bases, and 9 bases lay between the germline ends. CDR1 is ENHRY and CDR2 is SYGVKD in the germline V gene. CDR3 residues: CAISEPGGGNTIYF. The DNA for the CDR3 is TGTGCCATCAGTGAGCCTGGGGGCGGAAACACCATATATTTT.